The next 29 T cell receptor beta chains were all read from a single sample in a study of shared T cell receptors in the human thymus. Produced via immunoSEQ multiplex PCR; TCRdb's table is partial and in-frame only. The sample contains roughly 550,000 clones, about 80% of which appear only once. This sample was also put to use in a study of human thymus T cells.

Sequencing was carried out using thymocytes. These receptor sequences come from a boy in the first two years of life with a congenital heart defect.

This clone was picked up a small number of times. This chain connects TRBV11-2 to TRBJ2-1; 7 bases fit TRBD2. Trimming at V came to 6 bases and at J to 8 bases, leaving 7 bases not matched to a gene. CDR1 is SGHAT and CDR2 is FQNNGV in the germline V gene. The CDR3 sequence is 13 residues long. CDR3 region: CASSGRAADEQFF. CDR3 in DNA: TGTGCCAGCAGTGGGAGGGCCGCGGATGAGCAGTTCTTC.

The rearrangement links TRBV6-6 to TRBJ1-3; D is possibly TRBD1 (6 bases). Trimming left V 6 bases short and J 5 bases short, with 14 bases between. Germline-derived CDR1 and CDR2 are MNHNY and SVGAGI (reference sequence). The CDR3 has 14 residues. In nucleotides, the CDR3 is TGTGCCAGCAGCACCCACCAGGGGAGAAACACCATATATTTT. As protein: CASSTHQGRNTIYF.

This rearrangement joins TRBV27 to TRBJ2-7, with D possibly matching TRBD2 (8 bases). The CDR3 has 15 residues. Germline CDR1 MNHEY, CDR2 SMNVEV (reference sequence). Trimming pared 4 bases from V and 6 bases from J, leaving 19 bases between. CDR3 amino acids: CASSYREGATTEQYF. DNA of the CDR3: TGTGCCAGCAGTTATCGGGAGGGGGCGACCACCGAGCAGTACTTC.

The J gene is TRBJ2-5, the V gene TRBV27; the match to TRBD2 covers 8 bases. The CDR3 sequence is 19 residues long. Germline V CDR1 and CDR2: MNHEY, SMNVEV (reference sequence). With 4 bases clipped from V and 5 bases from J, the junction kept 21 bases outside the gene matches. CDR3 DNA sequence: TGTGCCAGCAGTTCCCGGGGGGGGACAAACCAGGGGAGCAAGGAGACCCAGTACTTC. This codes for CASSSRGGTNQGSKETQYF.

V usage is TRBV30 and J usage is TRBJ2-2; TRBD2 aligns across 7 bases. This CDR3 is 20 amino acids long. Germline V gene lookup returns CDR1 GTSNPN and CDR2 SVGIG (reference sequence). With 0 bases clipped from V and 3 bases from J, the junction kept 19 bases outside the gene matches. The CDR3: CAWSVPGPGRLAEDTGELFF. The CDR3 DNA reads TGTGCCTGGAGTGTACCCGGCCCAGGTAGGCTAGCGGAGGACACCGGGGAGCTGTTTTTT.

J is TRBJ2-7 and V is TRBV7-2, with 10 nucleotides matching TRBD2. The trim removed 6 bases at V and 3 bases at J, leaving 5 bases unmatched. This CDR3 is 14 amino acids long. The germline V gene has CDR1 SGHTA and CDR2 FQGNSA. CDR3 region: CASSSASGSYEQYF. In nucleotides, the CDR3 is TGTGCCAGCAGTTCCGCTAGCGGGAGCTACGAGCAGTACTTC.

V and J are TRBV7-3 and TRBJ1-2; possible D gene TRBD1, 5 bases. V was shortened by 3 bases and J by 8 bases, with 13 bases between the two germline ends. Germline V gene data show CDR1 as SGHTA and CDR2 as FQGTGA. This CDR3 spans 13 amino acids. CDR3 residues: CASSLWPGDGYTF. The CDR3 DNA is TGTGCCAGCAGCTTGTGGCCGGGGGACGGCTACACCTTC.

This clone has more than one count but fewer than ten. The CDR3 spells CASGHKTPYGYTF. The CDR3 bases are TGTGCCAGCGGCCACAAGACTCCATATGGCTACACCTTC. The chain recombines TRBV6-5 with TRBJ1-2, with D uncertain. Germline CDR1 and CDR2: MNHEY and SVGAGI. Trimming pared 8 bases from V and 5 bases from J, leaving 15 bases between. The CDR3 sequence is 13 residues long.

This clone has a handful of counts. V is TRBV2 and J is TRBJ2-7; 12 nucleotides match TRBD2. This CDR3 spans 15 amino acids. The germline V gene encodes CDR1 SNHLY and CDR2 FYNNEI. V lost 6 bases, J lost 9 bases, and 12 bases stayed unmatched. In DNA form, the CDR3 reads TGTGCCAGCAGGAAAGGACTAGCGGGAACCACGGGGCAGTACTTC. Translated: CASRKGLAGTTGQYF.

This chain uses TRBV2 with TRBJ1-2, with 7 nucleotides matching TRBD1. This CDR3 comprises 12 residues. The V and J ends lost 8 bases and 4 bases, in that order; junction bases with no gene match: 4. Germline loops: CDR1 SNHLY, CDR2 FYNNEI. DNA for the CDR3: TGTGCCAGCCTAGACAGGGCCTATGGCTACACCTTC. Protein: CASLDRAYGYTF.

The chain carries TRBV20-1 and TRBJ2-5; 10 nucleotides match TRBD2. CDR1 and CDR2 from the germline V gene are DFQATT and SNEGSKA (reference sequence). This CDR3 contains 11 residues. Losses at the gene ends were 8 bases for V and 5 bases for J; bases not matched to a gene: 2. CDR3 in DNA: TGCAGTAGCGGGAGGGGGGAGACCCAGTACTTC. Translation gives CSSGRGETQYF.

This clone appeared once. The V and J genes are TRBV4-1 and TRBJ2-4, with D maybe TRBD2 (6 bases). The germline V and J ends were trimmed by 3 bases and 3 bases, with 12 bases remaining between them. CDR1 MGHRA and CDR2 YSYEKL come from the germline V gene. The CDR3 spans 15 residues. CDR3 loop: CASSQRGTVKNIQYF. The DNA for the CDR3 is TGCGCCAGCAGCCAGCGGGGCACGGTCAAAAACATTCAGTACTTC.

This chain connects TRBV5-1 to TRBJ2-5; 9 bases are shared with TRBD1. The germline gives CDR1 SGHRS, CDR2 YFSETQ. The V segment lost 3 bases and the J segment 4 bases; nucleotides outside the gene matches: 10. The CDR3 is made up of 16 amino acids. The CDR3 DNA follows: TGCGCCAGCAGCTGGGGAACAGGGGGCGCGGGAGAGACCCAGTACTTC. Translating it yields CASSWGTGGAGETQYF.

J is TRBJ2-1 and V is TRBV4-2; 9 bases match TRBD2. V lost 0 bases, J lost 3 bases, and 6 bases stayed unmatched. The CDR3 sequence is 17 residues long. CDR1 LGHNA and CDR2 YNFKEQ come from the germline V gene. This CDR3 is CASSQDLASGNYNEQFF. The CDR3 bases are TGTGCCAGCAGCCAAGACCTCGCTAGCGGGAACTACAATGAGCAGTTCTTC.

This rearrangement joins TRBV25-1 to TRBJ2-2, with D perhaps matching TRBD1 (6 bases). Deletions cut 4 bases from V and 8 bases from J, with 11 bases between. CDR3 length: 13 residues. CDR1 is MGHDK and CDR2 is SYGVNS in the germline V gene. The DNA of the CDR3 is TGTGCCAGCAGTGGAAAAGACAGGGGGGAGCTGTTTTTT. Protein: CASSGKDRGELFF. The full variable domain, in which reference TRBV25-1 and TRBJ2-2 provide the parts outside the CDR3, is EADIYQTPRYLVIGTGKKITLECSQTMGHDKMYWYQQDPGMELHLIHYSYGVNSTEKGDLSSESTVSRIRTEHFPLTLESARPSHTSQYLCASSGKDRGELFFGEGSRLTVL.

As to this clone: Mismatch with germline at one junction end may stem from a read error. The chain has TRBV11-3 and TRBJ1-2, with TRBD1 as a possible D gene (6 bases). From germline, CDR1 is SGHNT and CDR2 YENEEA. This CDR3 is 10 amino acids long. CDR3 sequence reads: CASSLGDTPF. The CDR3 nucleotides read TGTGCCAGCAGCTTAGGGGACACCCCCTTC.

There are a few counts of this clone. The chain joins TRBV28 to TRBJ1-2; TRBD1 matches 8 bases. The V gene's germline CDR1 is MDHEN and CDR2 SYDVKM. Trimming cost V 4 bases and J 4 bases; bases outside gene matches: 8. The length of the CDR3 is 15 residues. The CDR3 loop is CASSSHPTGGYGYTF. The CDR3 DNA is TGTGCCAGCAGTTCCCACCCTACAGGGGGCTATGGCTACACCTTC.

The rearrangement uses TRBV11-2 and TRBJ2-7, with D perhaps matching TRBD2 (5 bases). There are 15 residues in the CDR3. V lost 5 bases and J 3 bases, leaving 17 bases between the germline ends. Germline V gives CDR1 SGHAT, CDR2 FQNNGV. CDR3 sequence (DNA): TGTGCCAGCAGCCACGAGGGCAGCGGCCTCTACGAGCAGTACTTC. Translation: CASSHEGSGLYEQYF. Drawing the rest from reference TRBV11-2 and TRBJ2-7, the complete variable domain is EAGVAQSPRYKIIEKRQSVAFWCNPISGHATLYWYQQILGQGPKLLIQFQNNGVVDDSQLPKDRFSAERLKGVDSTLKIQPAKLEDSAVYLCASSHEGSGLYEQYFGPGTRLTVT.

The CDR3 DNA reads TGCGCCAGCAGCCAAGTTGAGAAACTGTTTTTT. Protein: CASSQVEKLFF. V gene TRBV4-3 combines with J gene TRBJ1-4; D unresolved. This CDR3 has 11 residues. Germline CDR1 and CDR2: LGHNA and YSLEER. The V end lost 1 base, the J end lost 11 bases, and 5 bases lay between the germline ends.

The chain has TRBV5-1 and TRBJ2-7; D is possibly TRBD2 (5 bases). The germline gives CDR1 SGHRS, CDR2 YFSETQ. V was clipped by 4 bases and J by 6 bases, with 20 bases between them. This CDR3 has 15 amino acids. As DNA, the CDR3 is TGCGCCAGCAGCCCCGCTCCGGATGTGGCGGGCGAGCAGTACTTC. Translated: CASSPAPDVAGEQYF. Complete variable domain (other parts from reference TRBV5-1 and TRBJ2-7): KAGVTQTPRYLIKTRGQQVTLSCSPISGHRSVSWYQQTPGQGLQFLFEYFSETQRNKGNFPGRFSGRQFSNSRSEMNVSTLELGDSALYLCASSPAPDVAGEQYFGPGTRLTVT.

V and J are TRBV7-2 and TRBJ2-7, with unresolved D. Germline loops: CDR1 SGHTA, CDR2 FQGNSA. Trimming removed 7 bases from V and 4 bases from J, with 8 bases in between. This CDR3 comprises 11 residues. The CDR3 coding sequence is TGTGCCAGCACTCGAGCTTACGAGCAGTACTTC. Translation gives CASTRAYEQYF. Full variable domain (rest looked up from reference TRBV7-2 and TRBJ2-7): GAGVSQSPSNKVTEKGKDVELRCDPISGHTALYWYRQSLGQGLEFLIYFQGNSAPDKSGLPSDRFSAERTGGSVSTLTIQRTQQEDSAVYLCASTRAYEQYFGPGTRLTVT.

This clone has only one observation. The chain couples TRBV11-2 to TRBJ1-2; tentative D call: TRBD1 (5 bases). This CDR3 contains 14 residues. Germline V gene sequence: CDR1 SGHAT, CDR2 FQNNGV. The germline V and J ends were trimmed by 5 bases and 2 bases, with 12 bases remaining between them. The CDR3 loop is CASSRGGANYGYTF. The CDR3 coding sequence is TGTGCCAGCAGCCGAGGCGGGGCAAACTATGGCTACACCTTC.

The chain couples TRBV27 to TRBJ1-2; 7 bases line up with TRBD1. Germline CDR1 reads MNHEY; CDR2 reads SMNVEV (reference sequence). The CDR3 totals 15 residues. The V and J ends lost 5 bases and 6 bases, in that order; junction bases with no gene match: 12. Here the CDR3 reads CASSPSSGTENGYTF. Written as DNA, the CDR3 is TGTGCCAGCAGTCCCTCTAGTGGGACAGAGAATGGCTACACCTTC.

The V call is TRBV10-1, the J call TRBJ2-3, with 11 bases identical to TRBD2. The length of the CDR3 is 17 residues. V was pared by 2 bases and J by 5 bases, with 9 bases of the junction left unmatched. Germline V gene data show CDR1 as WNHNN and CDR2 as SYGVQD (reference sequence). The CDR3 loop reads CASSESWLAGGQDTQYF. CDR3 nucleotide sequence: TGCGCCAGCAGTGAGAGCTGGCTAGCGGGAGGACAAGATACGCAGTATTTT.

Written as DNA, the CDR3 is TGTGCCAGCAGCCAGGGACAGGGCTGTGGCTACACCTTC. Translated: CASSQGQGCGYTF. The chain recombines TRBV28 with TRBJ1-2, with 9 bases that match TRBD1. CDR3 length equals 13 residues. Unmatched junction bases numbered 6, after V lost 6 bases and J lost 7 bases. Germline V gives CDR1 MDHEN, CDR2 SYDVKM.

J is TRBJ1-2 and V is TRBV14, with TRBD1 matching 7 bases. The CDR3 extends over 16 amino acids. Germline CDR1 SGHDN, CDR2 FVKESK. V lost 3 bases to trimming and J lost 3 bases; unmatched junction nucleotides: 10. CDR3 region: CASSHRKTGLDYGYTF. DNA of the CDR3: TGTGCCAGCAGCCATCGAAAGACAGGGTTAGACTATGGCTACACCTTC.

V is TRBV6-6 and J is TRBJ1-2; tentative D call: TRBD1 (6 bases). CDR1 and CDR2 from the germline V gene are MNHNY and SVGAGI (reference sequence). Trimming took 7 bases from V and 8 from J, leaving 17 bases between them. This CDR3 is built from 13 residues. Here the CDR3 reads CASNPRQGYGYTF. The CDR3 bases are TGTGCCAGCAATCCTAGGCAGGGGTACGGCTACACCTTC.

The chain uses TRBV7-3 and TRBJ2-6; perhaps TRBD1 as D (6 bases). The CDR3 sequence is 21 residues long. Germline V gene sequence: CDR1 SGHTA, CDR2 FQGTGA. Trimming stripped 2 bases from V and 0 bases from J, with 23 bases between. CDR3 in amino acids: CASSLPSTLDRSVSGANVLTF. CDR3 in DNA: TGTGCCAGCAGCTTACCGTCAACTCTTGACAGGTCGGTCTCTGGGGCCAACGTCCTGACTTTC.

Here the CDR3 DNA reads TGTGCCAGCAGCATTACCCAGGCCTATGGCTACACCTTC. This codes for CASSITQAYGYTF. The rearrangement links TRBV5-5 to TRBJ1-2; D is undetermined. Trimming removed 4 bases at V and 4 bases at J, with 11 bases between. Germline V lookup: CDR1 SGHKS, CDR2 YYEKEE (reference sequence). This CDR3 comprises 13 residues.